The clone carrying this T cell receptor beta chain was observed many times. This record belongs to a study of T cell repertoires in cytomegalovirus infection. A single record per CDR3 protein comes from TCRdb applying MiXCR to the reads. The sample gives roughly 310,000 distinct CDR3 sequences, roughly 17% of which show up once; around 13% is in the top ten. Trimming pared 5 bases from V and 5 bases from J, leaving 10 bases between. Germline CDR1 reads SGHTA; CDR2 reads FQGNSA. There are 13 residues in the CDR3. The sample consisted of PBMCs. The V gene is TRBV7-2, the J gene TRBJ2-1, with a weak D call TRBD2 (5 bases). This sequence was found in a human donor in good health (CMV status not recorded). Some clones in this sample may be carry-over from other donors' samples. CDR3 loop: CASSVTGNNEQFF. The DNA for the CDR3 is TGTGCCAGCAGCGTTACCGGGAACAATGAGCAGTTCTTC. The full variable domain, completed using reference TRBV7-2 and TRBJ2-1, is GAGVSQSPSNKVTEKGKDVELRCDPISGHTALYWYRQSLGQGLEFLIYFQGNSAPDKSGLPSDRFSAERTGGSVSTLTIQRTQQEDSAVYLCASSVTGNNEQFFGPGTRLTVL.